This record concerns one TCR beta chain sequence. Repertoires were generated with immunoSEQ multiplex PCR, while TCRdb's copy carries only in-frame clones and drops some. The sample includes some 280,000 clones, 89% of them seen just once. The source of the sample is a study of blood T cell repertoires in COVID-19. Study information: Samples representing acute and convalescent COVID-19 were sourced from the United States, Italy and Spain. In each case, the material was cDNA or gDNA derived from T cells, B-cell-depleted T cells, or PBMCs.

The CDR3 runs 13 residues. The germline CDR1 and CDR2 sequences are SNHLY and FYNNEI. V was shortened by 4 bases and J by 1 base, with 8 bases between the two germline ends. The V and J genes are TRBV2 and TRBJ2-7, with D possibly matching TRBD1 (6 bases). The sequence came from a woman in her sixties or seventies with acute or convalescent COVID-19. The sequenced sample consisted of peripheral blood. CDR3 in amino acids: CASSGQVSYEQYF. The CDR3 DNA is TGTGCCAGCAGTGGACAGGTATCCTACGAGCAGTACTTC.